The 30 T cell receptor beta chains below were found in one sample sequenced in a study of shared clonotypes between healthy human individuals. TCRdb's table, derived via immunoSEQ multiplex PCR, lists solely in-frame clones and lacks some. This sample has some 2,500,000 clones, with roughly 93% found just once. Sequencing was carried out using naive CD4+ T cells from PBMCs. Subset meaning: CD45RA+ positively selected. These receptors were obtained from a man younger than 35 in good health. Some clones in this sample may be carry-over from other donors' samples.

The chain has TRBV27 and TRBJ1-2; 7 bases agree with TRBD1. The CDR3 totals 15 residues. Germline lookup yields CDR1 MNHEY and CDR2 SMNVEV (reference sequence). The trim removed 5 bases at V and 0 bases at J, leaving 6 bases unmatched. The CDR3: CASSPGTVPNYGYTF. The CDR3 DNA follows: TGTGCCAGCAGTCCCGGGACAGTTCCTAACTATGGCTACACCTTC.

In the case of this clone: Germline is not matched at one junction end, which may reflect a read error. The CDR3, as DNA: TGTGCCAGCAGTTACTCGAAGCGGCTTTTCTTC. Its protein is CASSYSKRLFF. This rearrangement joins TRBV6-6 to TRBJ1-2; D gene ambiguous. CDR3 size: 11 residues. Germline loops: CDR1 MNHNY, CDR2 SVGAGI (reference sequence).

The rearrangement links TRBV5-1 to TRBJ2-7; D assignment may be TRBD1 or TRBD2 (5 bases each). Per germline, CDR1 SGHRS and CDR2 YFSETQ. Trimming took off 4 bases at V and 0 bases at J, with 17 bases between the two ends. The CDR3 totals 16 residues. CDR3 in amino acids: CASSPGPELLSYEQYF. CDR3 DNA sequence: TGCGCCAGCAGCCCGGGGCCGGAGTTGCTCTCCTACGAGCAGTACTTC.

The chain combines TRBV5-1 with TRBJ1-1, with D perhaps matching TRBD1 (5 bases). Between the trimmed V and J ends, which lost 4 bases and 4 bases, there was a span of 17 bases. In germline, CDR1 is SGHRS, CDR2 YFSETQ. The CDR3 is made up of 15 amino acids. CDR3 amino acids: CASSPRGPRGTEAFF. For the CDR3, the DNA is TGCGCCAGCAGCCCCCGGGGCCCGAGGGGCACTGAAGCTTTCTTT.

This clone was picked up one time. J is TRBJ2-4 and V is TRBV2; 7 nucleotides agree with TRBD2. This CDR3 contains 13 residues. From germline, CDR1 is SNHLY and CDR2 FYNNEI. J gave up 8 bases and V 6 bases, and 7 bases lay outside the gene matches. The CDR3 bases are TGTGCCAGCAGCGGACTAGTCCTCGACATTCAGTACTTC. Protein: CASSGLVLDIQYF.

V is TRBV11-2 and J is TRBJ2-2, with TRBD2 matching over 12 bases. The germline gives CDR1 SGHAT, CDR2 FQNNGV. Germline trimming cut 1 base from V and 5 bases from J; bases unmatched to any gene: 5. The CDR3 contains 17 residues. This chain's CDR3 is CASSLGTSGKYTGELFF. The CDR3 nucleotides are TGTGCCAGCAGCTTAGGGACTAGCGGGAAATATACCGGGGAGCTGTTTTTT.

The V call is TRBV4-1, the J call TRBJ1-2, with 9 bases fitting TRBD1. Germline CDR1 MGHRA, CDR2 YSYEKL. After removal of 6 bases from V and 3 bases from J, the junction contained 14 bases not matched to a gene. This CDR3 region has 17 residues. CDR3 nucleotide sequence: TGCGCCAGCAGACCCACCCGGGACAGGGTTCCTCACTATGGCTACACCTTC. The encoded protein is CASRPTRDRVPHYGYTF.

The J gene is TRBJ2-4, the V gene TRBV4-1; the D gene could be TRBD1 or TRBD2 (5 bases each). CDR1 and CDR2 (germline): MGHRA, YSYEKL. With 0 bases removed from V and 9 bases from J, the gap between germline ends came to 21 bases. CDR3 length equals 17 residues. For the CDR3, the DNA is TGCGCCAGCAGCCAAGAAACGGACGGGACCGCCCTCCGCATTCAGTACTTC. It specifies CASSQETDGTALRIQYF.

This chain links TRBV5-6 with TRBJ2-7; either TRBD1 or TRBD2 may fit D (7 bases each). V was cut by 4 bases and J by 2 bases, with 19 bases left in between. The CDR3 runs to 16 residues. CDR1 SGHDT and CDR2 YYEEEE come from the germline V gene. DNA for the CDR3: TGTGCCAGCAGCGGGGGGGACAGCATAACAGCCTACGAGCAGTACTTC. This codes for CASSGGDSITAYEQYF. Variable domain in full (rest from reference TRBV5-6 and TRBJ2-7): DAGVTQSPTHLIKTRGQQVTLRCSPKSGHDTVSWYQQALGQGPQFIFQYYEEEERQRGNFPDRFSGHQFPNYSSELNVNALLLGDSALYLCASSGGDSITAYEQYFGPGTRLTVT.

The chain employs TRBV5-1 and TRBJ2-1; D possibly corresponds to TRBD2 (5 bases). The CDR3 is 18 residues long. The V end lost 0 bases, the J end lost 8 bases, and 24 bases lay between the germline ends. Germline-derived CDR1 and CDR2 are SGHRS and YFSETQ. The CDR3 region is CASSLEPGGLTRGDEQFF. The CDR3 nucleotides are TGCGCCAGCAGCTTGGAACCCGGCGGGCTTACGCGTGGCGATGAGCAGTTCTTC.

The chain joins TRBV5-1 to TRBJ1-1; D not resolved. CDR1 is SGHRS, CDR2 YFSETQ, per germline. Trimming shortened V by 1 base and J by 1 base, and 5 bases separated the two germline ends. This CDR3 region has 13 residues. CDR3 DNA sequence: TGCGCCAGCAGCTTGCAAAGGAACACTGAAGCTTTCTTT. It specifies CASSLQRNTEAFF. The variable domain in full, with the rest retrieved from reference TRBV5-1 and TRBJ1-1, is KAGVTQTPRYLIKTRGQQVTLSCSPISGHRSVSWYQQTPGQGLQFLFEYFSETQRNKGNFPGRFSGRQFSNSRSEMNVSTLELGDSALYLCASSLQRNTEAFFGQGTRLTVV.

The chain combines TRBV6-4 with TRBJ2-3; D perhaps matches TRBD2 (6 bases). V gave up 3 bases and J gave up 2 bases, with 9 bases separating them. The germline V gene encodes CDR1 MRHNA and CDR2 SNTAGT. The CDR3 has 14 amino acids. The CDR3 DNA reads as TGTGCCAGCAGTGAATCGGGACTCACAGATACGCAGTATTTT. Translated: CASSESGLTDTQYF.

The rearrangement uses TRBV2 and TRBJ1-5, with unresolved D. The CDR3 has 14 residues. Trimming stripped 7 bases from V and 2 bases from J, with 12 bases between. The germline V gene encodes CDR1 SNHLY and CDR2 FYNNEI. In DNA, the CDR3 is TGTGCCAGCACCGGAGGTTACGGCAATCAGCCCCAGCATTTT. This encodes CASTGGYGNQPQHF.

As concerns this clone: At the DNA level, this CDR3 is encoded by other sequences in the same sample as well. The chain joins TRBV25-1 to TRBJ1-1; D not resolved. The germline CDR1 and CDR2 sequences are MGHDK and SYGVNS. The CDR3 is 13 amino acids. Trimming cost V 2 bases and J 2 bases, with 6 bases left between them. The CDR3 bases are TGTGCCAGCAGTGAAAGGGTTAACACTGAAGCTTTCTTT. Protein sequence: CASSERVNTEAFF.

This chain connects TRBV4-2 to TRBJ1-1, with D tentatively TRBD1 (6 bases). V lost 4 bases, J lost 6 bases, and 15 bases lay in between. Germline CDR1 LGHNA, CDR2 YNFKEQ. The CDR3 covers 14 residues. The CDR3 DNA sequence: TGTGCCAGCAGCCGGCCGGGGGCGATAGCTGAAGCTTTCTTT. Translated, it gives CASSRPGAIAEAFF.

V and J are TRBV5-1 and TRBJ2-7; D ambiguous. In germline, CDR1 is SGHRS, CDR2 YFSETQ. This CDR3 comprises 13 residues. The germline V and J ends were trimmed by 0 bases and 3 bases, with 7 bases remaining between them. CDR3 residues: CASSLGTNYEQYF. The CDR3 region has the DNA TGCGCCAGCAGCTTGGGGACCAACTACGAGCAGTACTTC.

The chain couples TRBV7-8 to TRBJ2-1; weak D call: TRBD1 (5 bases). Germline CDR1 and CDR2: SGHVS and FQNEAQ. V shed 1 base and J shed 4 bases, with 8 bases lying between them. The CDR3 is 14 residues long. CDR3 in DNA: TGTGCCAGCAGCTTAGAAAGGGGATACAATGAGCAGTTCTTC. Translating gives CASSLERGYNEQFF.

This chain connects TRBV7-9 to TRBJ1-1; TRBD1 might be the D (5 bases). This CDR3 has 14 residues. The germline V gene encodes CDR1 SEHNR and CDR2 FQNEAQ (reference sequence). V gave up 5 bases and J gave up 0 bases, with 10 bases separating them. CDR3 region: CASSKGQLNTEAFF. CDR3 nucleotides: TGTGCCAGCAGCAAAGGACAACTGAACACTGAAGCTTTCTTT.

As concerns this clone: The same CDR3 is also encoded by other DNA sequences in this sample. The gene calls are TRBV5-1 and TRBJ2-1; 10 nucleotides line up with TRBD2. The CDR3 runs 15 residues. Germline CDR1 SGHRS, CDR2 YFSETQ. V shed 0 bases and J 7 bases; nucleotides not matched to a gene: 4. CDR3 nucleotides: TGCGCCAGCAGCTTGGGACTAGCGGGCGGGAATGAGCAGTTCTTC. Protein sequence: CASSLGLAGGNEQFF.

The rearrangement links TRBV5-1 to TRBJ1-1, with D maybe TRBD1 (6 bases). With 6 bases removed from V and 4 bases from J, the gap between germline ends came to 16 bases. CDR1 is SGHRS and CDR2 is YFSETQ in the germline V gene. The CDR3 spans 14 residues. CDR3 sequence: CASIETAGATEAFF. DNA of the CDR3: TGCGCCAGCATTGAGACGGCGGGGGCCACTGAAGCTTTCTTT. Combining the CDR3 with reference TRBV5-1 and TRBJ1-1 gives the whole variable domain KAGVTQTPRYLIKTRGQQVTLSCSPISGHRSVSWYQQTPGQGLQFLFEYFSETQRNKGNFPGRFSGRQFSNSRSEMNVSTLELGDSALYLCASIETAGATEAFFGQGTRLTVV.

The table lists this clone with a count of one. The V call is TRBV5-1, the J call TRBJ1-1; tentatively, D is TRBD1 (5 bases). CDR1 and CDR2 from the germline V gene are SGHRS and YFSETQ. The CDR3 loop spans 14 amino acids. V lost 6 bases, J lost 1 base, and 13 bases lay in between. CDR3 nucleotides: TGCGCCAGCACCTGGGGGAGTCAGAACACTGAAGCTTTCTTT. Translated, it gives CASTWGSQNTEAFF. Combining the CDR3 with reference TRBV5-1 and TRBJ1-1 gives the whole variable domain KAGVTQTPRYLIKTRGQQVTLSCSPISGHRSVSWYQQTPGQGLQFLFEYFSETQRNKGNFPGRFSGRQFSNSRSEMNVSTLELGDSALYLCASTWGSQNTEAFFGQGTRLTVV.

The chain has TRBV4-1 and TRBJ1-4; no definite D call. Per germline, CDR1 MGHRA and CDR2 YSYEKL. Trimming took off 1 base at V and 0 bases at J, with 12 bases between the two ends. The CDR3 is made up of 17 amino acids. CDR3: CASSQARPVATNEKLFF. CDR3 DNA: TGCGCCAGCAGCCAAGCGCGACCTGTAGCAACTAATGAAAAACTGTTTTTT.

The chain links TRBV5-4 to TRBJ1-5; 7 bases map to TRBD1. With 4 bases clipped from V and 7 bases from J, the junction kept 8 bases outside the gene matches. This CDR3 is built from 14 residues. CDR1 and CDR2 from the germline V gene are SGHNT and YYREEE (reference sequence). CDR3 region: CASSPTGVGQPQHF. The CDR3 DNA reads TGTGCCAGCAGCCCTACAGGGGTAGGACAGCCCCAGCATTTT.

The CDR3 spells CASTSGTDYQPQHF. CDR3 nucleotides: TGTGCCAGCACCTCTGGGACAGATTATCAGCCCCAGCATTTT. The rearrangement joins TRBV28 to TRBJ1-5; TRBD1 matches at 7 bases. The ends lost 7 bases at V and 5 bases at J; junction bases unmatched: 8. The CDR3 consists of 14 residues. Germline values: CDR1 MDHEN, CDR2 SYDVKM.

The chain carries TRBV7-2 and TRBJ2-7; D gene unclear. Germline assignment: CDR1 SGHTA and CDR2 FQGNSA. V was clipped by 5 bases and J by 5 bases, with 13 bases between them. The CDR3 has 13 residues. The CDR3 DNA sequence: TGTGCCAGCAGCACACAAATAAGGAACGAGCAGTACTTC. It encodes CASSTQIRNEQYF.

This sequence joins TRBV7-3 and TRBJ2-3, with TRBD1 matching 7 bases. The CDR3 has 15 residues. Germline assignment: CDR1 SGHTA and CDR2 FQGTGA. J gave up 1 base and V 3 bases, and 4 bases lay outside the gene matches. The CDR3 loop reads CASSLEGGGTDTQYF. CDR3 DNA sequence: TGTGCCAGCAGCTTGGAAGGGGGCGGCACAGATACGCAGTATTTT.

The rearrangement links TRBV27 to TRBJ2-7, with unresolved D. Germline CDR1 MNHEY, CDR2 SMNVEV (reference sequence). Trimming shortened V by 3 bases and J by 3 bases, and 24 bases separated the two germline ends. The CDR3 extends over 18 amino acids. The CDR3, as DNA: TGTGCCAGCAGTTTCCGCTCTCCCCCTCTCGCCGTTTTCTACGAGCAGTACTTC. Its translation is CASSFRSPPLAVFYEQYF.

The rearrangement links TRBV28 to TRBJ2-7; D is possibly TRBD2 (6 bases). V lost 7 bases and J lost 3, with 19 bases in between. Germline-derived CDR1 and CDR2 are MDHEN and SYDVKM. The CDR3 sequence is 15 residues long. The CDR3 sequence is CASKGGRPDYYEQYF. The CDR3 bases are TGTGCCAGCAAAGGTGGTCGGCCGGACTACTACGAGCAGTACTTC.

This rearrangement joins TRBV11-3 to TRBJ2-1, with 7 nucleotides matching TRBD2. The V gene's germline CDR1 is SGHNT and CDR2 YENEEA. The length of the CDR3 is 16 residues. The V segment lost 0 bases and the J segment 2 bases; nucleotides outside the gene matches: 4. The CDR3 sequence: CASSLDSGGTYNEQFF. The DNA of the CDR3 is TGTGCCAGCAGCTTAGACTCGGGAGGCACCTACAATGAGCAGTTCTTC.

Here the CDR3 reads CASSLTGGGFPDTEAFF. CDR3 coding DNA: TGTGCCAGCAGTTTAACGGGGGGCGGCTTTCCTGACACTGAAGCTTTCTTT. This chain connects TRBV27 to TRBJ1-1, with D tentatively TRBD1 (6 bases). The CDR3 runs to 17 residues. From germline, CDR1 is MNHEY and CDR2 SMNVEV (reference sequence). Trimming took 2 bases from V and 3 from J, leaving 19 bases between them.